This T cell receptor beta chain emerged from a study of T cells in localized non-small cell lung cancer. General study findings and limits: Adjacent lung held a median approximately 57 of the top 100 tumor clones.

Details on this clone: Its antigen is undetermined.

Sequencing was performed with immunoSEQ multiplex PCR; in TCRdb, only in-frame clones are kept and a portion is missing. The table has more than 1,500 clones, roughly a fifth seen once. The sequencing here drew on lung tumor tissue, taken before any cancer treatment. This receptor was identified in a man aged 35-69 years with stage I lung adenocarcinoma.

The CDR3 nucleotides are TGTGCCAGCAGCCCCGCGCAATCACAGTATGGCTACACCTTC. Its translation is CASSPAQSQYGYTF. J is TRBJ1-2 and V is TRBV16; D is ambiguous. V was clipped by 4 bases and J by 5 bases, with 14 bases between them. Germline CDR1 KGHSY, CDR2 FQNENV. The CDR3 is 14 residues long.